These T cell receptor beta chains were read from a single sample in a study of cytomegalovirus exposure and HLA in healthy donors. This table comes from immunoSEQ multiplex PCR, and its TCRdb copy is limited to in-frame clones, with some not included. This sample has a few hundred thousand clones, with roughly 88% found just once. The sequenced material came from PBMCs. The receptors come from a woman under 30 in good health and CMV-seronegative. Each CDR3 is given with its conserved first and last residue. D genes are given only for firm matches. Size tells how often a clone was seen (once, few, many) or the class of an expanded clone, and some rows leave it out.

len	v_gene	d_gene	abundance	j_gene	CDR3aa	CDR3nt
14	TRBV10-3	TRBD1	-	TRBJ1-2	CAISAGTENYGYTF	TGTGCCATCAGTGCCGGGACAGAGAACTATGGCTACACCTTC
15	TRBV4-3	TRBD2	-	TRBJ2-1	CASSPGLAGYNEQFF	TGCGCCAGCAGCCCGGGACTAGCGGGGTACAATGAGCAGTTCTTC
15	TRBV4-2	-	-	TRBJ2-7	CASSQVGQGLSQQYF	TGTGCCAGCAGCCAAGTCGGGCAGGGGCTCTCCCAGCAGTACTTC
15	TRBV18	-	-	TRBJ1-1	CASSLNSEMNTEAFF	TGTGCCAGCTCACTAAATTCAGAAATGAACACTGAAGCTTTCTTT
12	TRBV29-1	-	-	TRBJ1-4	CSVGGGLEKLFF	TGCAGCGTTGGGGGGGGGTTAGAAAAACTGTTTTTT
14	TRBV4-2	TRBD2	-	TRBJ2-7	CASSQAGGVYEQYF	TGTGCCAGCAGCCAAGCGGGAGGGGTCTACGAGCAGTACTTC
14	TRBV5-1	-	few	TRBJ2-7	CASSFRETNHEQYF	TGCGCCAGCAGCTTCAGGGAAACGAACCACGAGCAGTACTTC
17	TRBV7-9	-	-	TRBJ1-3	CASSLSTAGNSGNTIYF	TGTGCCAGCAGCTTATCGACAGCGGGTAACTCTGGAAACACCATATATTTT
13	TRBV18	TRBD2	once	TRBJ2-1	CASSLTSDNEQFF	TGTGCCAGCTCACTTACTAGCGACAATGAGCAGTTCTTC
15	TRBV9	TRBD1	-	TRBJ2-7	CASSAGTGMSYEQYF	TGTGCCAGCAGCGCCGGGACAGGGATGTCGTACGAGCAGTACTTC
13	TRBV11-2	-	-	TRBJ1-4	CASSSPNYEKLFF	TGTGCCAGCAGCTCCCCTAATTATGAAAAACTGTTTTTT
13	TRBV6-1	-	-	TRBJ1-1	CAIRTSTPGEAFF	TGTGCCATACGTACTTCCACACCCGGGGAAGCTTTCTTT
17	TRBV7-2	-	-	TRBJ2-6	CASSLAGARPGANVLTF	TGTGCCAGCAGCTTAGCGGGAGCGAGACCTGGGGCCAACGTCCTGACTTTC
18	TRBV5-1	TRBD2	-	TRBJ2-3	CASSSGLAGGWGTDTQYF	TGCGCCAGCAGCTCGGGACTAGCGGGAGGATGGGGCACAGATACGCAGTATTTT
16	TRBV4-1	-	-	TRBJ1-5	CASSPEGWGGNQPQHF	TGCGCCAGCAGCCCCGAGGGATGGGGAGGCAATCAGCCCCAGCATTTT
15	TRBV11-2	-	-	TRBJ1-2	CASSLESAGSYGYTF	TGTGCCAGCAGCTTAGAGAGCGCGGGGAGCTATGGCTACACCTTC
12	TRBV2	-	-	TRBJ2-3	CASKQGPDTQYF	TGTGCCAGCAAACAGGGCCCAGATACGCAGTATTTT
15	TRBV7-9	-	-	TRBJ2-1	CASRESHVLASEQFF	TGTGCCAGCCGCGAAAGTCACGTACTCGCGAGTGAGCAGTTCTTC
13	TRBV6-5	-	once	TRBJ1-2	CASSYGAYYGYTF	TGTGCCAGCAGTTATGGGGCCTACTATGGCTACACCTTC
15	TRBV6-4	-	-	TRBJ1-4	CATSTPGEESEKLFF	TGTGCCACCTCGACACCGGGGGAAGAATCTGAAAAACTGTTTTTT
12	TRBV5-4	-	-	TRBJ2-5	CASSFDKETQYF	TGTGCCAGCAGCTTTGACAAAGAGACCCAGTACTTC
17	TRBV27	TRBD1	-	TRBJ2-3	CASSSGNRGRITDTQYF	TGTGCCAGCAGTTCCGGAAACAGGGGGCGAATAACAGATACGCAGTATTTT
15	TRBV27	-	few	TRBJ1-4	CASSPWTDPNEKLFF	TGTGCCAGCAGTCCATGGACAGACCCTAATGAAAAACTGTTTTTT
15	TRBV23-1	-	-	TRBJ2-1	CASSQSLGVDNEQFF	TGCGCCAGCAGTCAATCCCTAGGTGTTGACAATGAGCAGTTCTTC
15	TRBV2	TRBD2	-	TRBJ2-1	CASSGLAAMYNEQFF	TGTGCCAGCTCGGGACTAGCGGCAATGTACAATGAGCAGTTCTTC
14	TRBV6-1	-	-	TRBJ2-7	CASSDTDNSYEQYF	TGTGCCAGCAGTGATACGGACAACTCCTACGAGCAGTACTTC
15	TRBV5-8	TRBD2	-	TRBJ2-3	CASSPAAGGADTQYF	TGTGCCAGCAGCCCGGCAGCGGGAGGGGCAGATACGCAGTATTTT
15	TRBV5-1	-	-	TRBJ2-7	CASSSGQTAAGEQYF	TGCGCCAGCAGCTCCGGACAGACGGCAGCGGGGGAGCAGTACTTC
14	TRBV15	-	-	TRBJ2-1	CATSRRTGESEQFF	TGTGCCACCAGCAGGAGGACGGGAGAGAGTGAGCAGTTCTTC
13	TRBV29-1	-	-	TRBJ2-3	CSVVFPSTDTQYF	TGCAGCGTTGTTTTTCCTAGCACAGATACGCAGTATTTT
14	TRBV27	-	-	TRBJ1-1	CASSLMQGGTEAFF	TGTGCCAGCAGTTTAATGCAGGGAGGGACTGAAGCTTTCTTT
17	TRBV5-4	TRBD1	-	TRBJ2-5	CASSLSSKATGEETQYF	TGTGCCAGCAGCTTGTCCTCCAAGGCGACAGGGGAAGAGACCCAGTACTTC
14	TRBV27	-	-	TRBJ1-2	CASSPQGFNYGYTF	TGTGCCAGCAGCCCGCAGGGCTTTAACTATGGCTACACCTTC
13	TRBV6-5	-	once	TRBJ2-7	CASSMRGRGEQYF	TGTGCCAGCAGTATGCGAGGACGGGGCGAGCAGTACTTC
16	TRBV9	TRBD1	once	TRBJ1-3	CASSVGGTGDGNTIYF	TGTGCCAGCAGCGTAGGGGGGACAGGGGACGGAAACACCATATATTTT
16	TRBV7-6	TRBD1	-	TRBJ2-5	CASSVYGQGGQETQYF	TGTGCCAGCAGCGTCTATGGACAGGGCGGGCAAGAGACCCAGTACTTC
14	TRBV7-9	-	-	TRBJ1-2	CASSPGTRSYGYTF	TGTGCCAGCAGCCCAGGGACAAGAAGCTATGGCTACACCTTC